This is a list of T cell receptor beta chains from one sample in a study of T cells after yellow fever vaccination. A single record per CDR3 protein comes from TCRdb applying MiXCR to the 5' RACE reads. Of more than 110,000 distinct CDR3 sequences in the sample, approximately 6.6% were seen once. This specimen consisted of CD4+ T cells sorted from PBMCs, obtained 10 days after the yellow fever booster vaccination. The receptors here all came from a man aged 25-45 years who received the YFV17D yellow fever vaccine. Both conserved end residues are part of each CDR3. The D gene is left open where the match is weak. Size tells how often a clone was seen (once, few, many) or the class of an expanded clone, and some rows leave it out.

clone size | J gene | V gene | D gene | CDR3 DNA | CDR3 protein
many | TRBJ2-1 | TRBV5-1 | TRBD2 | TGCGCCAGCAGCCTAGCGGGACCCCCCTACAATGAGCAGTTCTTC | CASSLAGPPYNEQFF
many | TRBJ2-1 | TRBV20-1 | . | TGCAGTGCTGCCCCGGTCGGGGAGTACAATGAGCAGTTCTTC | CSAAPVGEYNEQFF
many | TRBJ2-1 | TRBV2 | TRBD2 | TGTGCCAGCAGTGCAGGACTAGCGGGGACTAATGAGCAGTTCTTC | CASSAGLAGTNEQFF
many | TRBJ2-2 | TRBV14 | . | TGTGCCAGCAGCCAAGATTGGGGGTCCGGGGAGCTGTTTTTT | CASSQDWGSGELFF
few | TRBJ2-7 | TRBV20-1 | . | TGCAGTGCTACCCCCAGTGGGGCTTCTTACGAGCAGTACTTC | CSATPSGASYEQYF
few | TRBJ2-7 | TRBV5-1 | TRBD2 | TGCGCCAGCACTCTAGCGGGAGATGGCGAGCAGTACTTC | CASTLAGDGEQYF
many | TRBJ2-5 | TRBV29-1 | . | TGCAGCGTTGAAGATCTAAAGACCCAGTACTTC | CSVEDLKTQYF
many | TRBJ2-1 | TRBV6-5 | TRBD2 | TGTGCCAGCAGTTACTCGGGAGGGCTAGCGGCTTACAATGAGCAGTTCTTC | CASSYSGGLAAYNEQFF
many | TRBJ2-1 | TRBV6-2/TRBV6-3 | . | TGTGCCAGCAGTTCCTTGCGGACCTACAATGAGCAGTTCTTC | CASSSLRTYNEQFF
many | TRBJ2-7 | TRBV7-8 | . | TGTGCCAGCAGCTTAGATGCTTCCTACGAGCAGTACTTC | CASSLDASYEQYF
many | TRBJ2-1 | TRBV29-1 | TRBD2 | TGCAGCGTGAGGACTAGCGGTAATGAGCAGTTCTTC | CSVRTSGNEQFF
many | TRBJ1-2 | TRBV6-5 | . | TGTGCCAGCAGTCCCGACGAAGGTGGCTACACCTTC | CASSPDEGGYTF
. | TRBJ1-1 | TRBV6-5 | . | TGTGCCAGCAGTTACCACCGATACATGAACACTGAAGCTTTCTTT | CASSYHRYMNTEAFF
many | TRBJ2-3 | TRBV20-1 | . | TGCAGTGGGCAATACGATACGCAGTATTTT | CSGQYDTQYF
many | TRBJ2-5 | TRBV25-1 | . | TGTGCCAGCAGTATGTTAGTTGCGTGGGAGACCCAGTACTTC | CASSMLVAWETQYF
many | TRBJ1-1 | TRBV29-1 | . | TGCAGCGTTCAAAGGGGGATGGAGGGCACTGAAGCTTTCTTT | CSVQRGMEGTEAFF
many | TRBJ2-3 | TRBV20-1 | TRBD1 | TGCAGTGAGACAGGGTTGACAGATACGCAGTATTTT | CSETGLTDTQYF
. | TRBJ2-3 | TRBV20-1 | TRBD1 | TGCAGTGCTAGACCCGGACAGGGACAATATCTCACAGATACGCAGTATTTT | CSARPGQGQYLTDTQYF
. | TRBJ1-4 | TRBV12-3/TRBV12-4 | TRBD1 | TGTGCCAGCAGCACGGGACAGAGTAATGAAAAACTGTTTTTT | CASSTGQSNEKLFF
many | TRBJ2-7 | TRBV28 | . | TGTGCCATCCTCGGGGCCTCCTACGAGCAGTACTTC | CAILGASYEQYF
many | TRBJ1-1 | TRBV2 | . | TGTGCCAGCGGTATGGGACCAACCTCTGAAGCTTTCTTT | CASGMGPTSEAFF
many | TRBJ2-3 | TRBV24-1 | . | TGTGCCACCAGTGATCCCGCTAGCGCCACAGATACGCAGTATTTT | CATSDPASATDTQYF
many | TRBJ1-1 | TRBV18 | . | TGTGCCAGCTCAGAAACAGCTAACACTGAAGCTTTCTTT | CASSETANTEAFF
many | TRBJ2-5 | TRBV10-2 | . | TGCGCCAGCAGGAGCGGTGGTAAAGAGACCCAGTACTTC | CASRSGGKETQYF
many | TRBJ1-3 | TRBV7-2 | . | TGTGCCAGCAGCTTCGGAGGGCCCTCTGGAAACACCATATATTTT | CASSFGGPSGNTIYF
. | TRBJ2-4 | TRBV2 | TRBD2 | TGTGCCAGCAGTGGGGCAGCGGGGGCCAAAAACATTCAGTACTTC | CASSGAAGAKNIQYF
many | TRBJ2-1 | TRBV7-2 | . | TGTGCCAGCAGCTTAGTCACTGGGACAAGTAATGAGCAGTTCTTC | CASSLVTGTSNEQFF
many | TRBJ1-6 | TRBV12-3/TRBV12-4 | . | TGTGCCAGCAGTGGGGGAGGTGGGTCACCCCTCCACTTT | CASSGGGGSPLHF
many | TRBJ2-3 | TRBV15 | . | TGTGCCACCAGCAATAAGACGGGTCAGACAGATACGCAGTATTTT | CATSNKTGQTDTQYF
few | TRBJ2-5 | TRBV12-3/TRBV12-4 | TRBD1 | TGTGCCAGCAGTCCGGGACAGGGGGCCCGGGAGACCCAGTACTTC | CASSPGQGARETQYF
many | TRBJ2-1 | TRBV20-1 | TRBD1 | TGCAGTGCTAGAGATCCCAGGGGGCCAAATGAGCAGTTCTTC | CSARDPRGPNEQFF
many | TRBJ2-1 | TRBV7-2 | . | TGTGCCAGCAGCTTAGATATTGGGAGCTACAATGAGCAGTTCTTC | CASSLDIGSYNEQFF
. | TRBJ2-1 | TRBV11-2 | TRBD2 | TGTGCCAGCAGCTTAGGTTCCGGACTAGCGTACAATGAGCAGTTCTTC | CASSLGSGLAYNEQFF
many | TRBJ2-5 | TRBV27 | . | TGTGCCAGCAGTTCGCCCACTAGGCGGGCCCAGTACTTC | CASSSPTRRAQYF
many | TRBJ2-1 | TRBV4-1 | . | TGCGCCAGCAGCCAAGTCGGGGCCCTATATAATGAGCAGTTCTTC | CASSQVGALYNEQFF
many | TRBJ2-2 | TRBV7-9 | . | TGTGCCAGCAGCTTTCCAGGCAACACCGGGGAGCTGTTTTTT | CASSFPGNTGELFF
many | TRBJ2-7 | TRBV7-9 | . | TGTGCCAGCAGCCCTCAGCGGCAGACCTACGAGCAGTACTTC | CASSPQRQTYEQYF
many | TRBJ2-3 | TRBV7-9 | . | TGTGCCAGCAGCTTAGAGCTAGATACGCAGTATTTT | CASSLELDTQYF
many | TRBJ2-2 | TRBV29-1 | TRBD1 | TGCAGCGTCACCGGACAGGGGTACACCGGGGAGCTGTTTTTT | CSVTGQGYTGELFF
many | TRBJ2-5 | TRBV20-1 | . | TGCAGTGCCGGCCCTTTTGGGGAGACCCAGTACTTC | CSAGPFGETQYF
many | TRBJ2-5 | TRBV20-1 | TRBD2 | TGCAGTGCTACTAGTGACGGGGGGGCCCATGGGACCCAGTACTTC | CSATSDGGAHGTQYF
few | TRBJ1-1 | TRBV18 | . | TGTGCCAGCTCACCACCGGGAGAATTGAAAGCTTTCTTT | CASSPPGELKAFF
. | TRBJ2-5 | TRBV4-3 | . | TGCGCCAGCAGCCAAAACAGGGACACCGGGACCCAGTACTTC | CASSQNRDTGTQYF
many | TRBJ2-7 | TRBV29-1 | . | TGCTCTACTACTGCGGGGTCCTACGAGCAGTACTTC | CSTTAGSYEQYF
many | TRBJ2-1 | TRBV21-1 | . | TGTGCCAGCAGCAAAGAGAGGGTAGCGGACTACAATGAGCAGTTCTTC | CASSKERVADYNEQFF
many | TRBJ2-1 | TRBV20-1 | . | TGCAGTGCTAGAGATCTCGCGAAGCAGTTCTTC | CSARDLAKQFF
many | TRBJ2-1 | TRBV12-3/TRBV12-4 | . | TGTGCCAGCAGATTAACGGGGGCGAGCAATGAGCAGTTCTTC | CASRLTGASNEQFF
many | TRBJ2-2 | TRBV15 | . | TGTGCCACCAGCAGAGCAGCCGGCGTCGTCGCCGGGGAGCTGTTTTTT | CATSRAAGVVAGELFF
many | TRBJ1-5 | TRBV5-1 | . | TGCGCCAGCAGCTGGGACGGTAGCAATCAGCCCCAGCATTTT | CASSWDGSNQPQHF
many | TRBJ2-5 | TRBV20-1 | . | TGCAGTGCTTACACCCGAGGGGGGGAGACCCAGTACTTC | CSAYTRGGETQYF
. | TRBJ2-1 | TRBV5-1 | TRBD1 | TGCGCCAGCAGCTGGGAGACAGGGAGTGAGCAGTTCTTC | CASSWETGSEQFF
many | TRBJ2-3 | TRBV29-1 | . | TGCAGCGTTGAAGATCCTCGCAGGGCAAAAGATACGCAGTATTTT | CSVEDPRRAKDTQYF
many | TRBJ2-1 | TRBV5-1 | . | TGCGCCAGCAGCTTGGGGAATCGGCTAGAGCGCGATGAGCAGTTCTTC | CASSLGNRLERDEQFF
. | TRBJ1-5 | TRBV5-1 | . | TGCGCCAGCAGCTTGGACAGTCCGGCGAATCAGCACCAGCATTTT | CASSLDSPANQHQHF